This record covers a single T cell receptor (beta chain). This sample is drawn from a study of shared clonotypes between healthy human individuals. Trimming pared 1 base from V and 4 bases from J, leaving 8 bases between. The V gene's germline CDR1 is SGHRS and CDR2 YFSETQ. This CDR3 region has 13 residues. Sequenced by immunoSEQ multiplex PCR; TCRdb stores in-frame clones only, minus some. The sample lists fewer than 2.5 million clones, 93% occurring once. The chain combines TRBV5-1 with TRBJ2-5; no clear D. This TCR was recovered from a young man in good health. Some clones in this sample may be carry-over from other donors' samples. Sample: naive CD4+ T cells from PBMCs. As for subset: CD45RA+ positively selected. CDR3 coding DNA: TGCGCCAGCAGCTTGAGGTTCCCAGAGACCCAGTACTTC. Translating it yields CASSLRFPETQYF.